This T cell receptor beta chain was documented in a study of blood T cell repertoires in COVID-19. Study details: From the United States, Italy and Spain came samples of acute and convalescent COVID-19. From T cells, B-cell-depleted T cells, or PBMCs came the material, which was cDNA or gDNA.

Trimming stripped 2 bases from V and 5 bases from J, with 11 bases between. The length of the CDR3 is 13 residues. Germline V CDR1 and CDR2: SGHKS, YYEKEE (reference sequence). Original methodology: By means of reference gene primer amplification, nucleated cell counts were estimated. Sequenced by immunoSEQ multiplex PCR; TCRdb stores in-frame clones only, minus some. From that table come the V and J calls and clone size; the DNA was used to work out D and trimming. The sample yields over 200,000 clones, around 86% seen once. Material: peripheral blood. The chain has TRBV5-5 and TRBJ2-7; D might be TRBD1 (6 bases). This sequence originates from a human donor in a cohort sampled during active COVID-19. The DNA of the CDR3 is TGTGCCAGCAGCTTTCAGGGGAGAAACGAGCAGTACTTC. Translation: CASSFQGRNEQYF.